The rows below give T cell receptor beta chains drawn from one sample of a study of OX40 agonist ivuxolimab in advanced cancers. Libraries were prepared by immunoSEQ multiplex PCR; TCRdb keeps only in-frame clonotypes and omits some of them. In the table there are 96,000 or so clones, about four fifths of which are singletons. The input for sequencing was CD4+ or CD8+ T cells sorted from blood, taken in a trial of the OX40 agonist ivuxolimab. These receptor sequences come from an adult with an advanced solid tumor such as melanoma, head and neck, liver or kidney cancer. CDR3s leave out the opening cysteine and the closing phenylalanine or tryptophan.

>TRBV7-7
ASSRDGPYNEQF
>TRBV7-2
ASRPGQGYIGYT
>TRBV7-9
ASSKLRDLNTEAF
>TRBV19
ASSRLAGFYEQY
>TRBV29-1
SVRINYGYT
>TRBV2
ASSTLAGGINEQF
>TRBV7-8
ASSFDRDSYEQY
>TRBV15
ATSRLRAWDEQY
>TRBV5-1
ASSLSGQGAETQY
>TRBV4-1
ASSQDPTYEQY
>TRBV12-5
ASGPGQGPVHEQF
>TRBV7-9
ASTLSLGGELF
>TRBV5-1
ASSLGTYNTGELF
>TRBV6-5
ASSYGPYEQY
>TRBV5-4
ASSQDVTGNQPQH
>TRBV9
ASSPRGLAGDNEQY
>TRBV20-1
SAPDLYGYT
>TRBV9
ASSVGQRNTEAF
>TRBV27
ASSFLGGGQGSITDTQY
>TRBV18
ASSPGQADGYT
>TRBV2
ATKGDGDTQY
>TRBV30
AWSPDRGTLH
>TRBV18
ATTSDRTAYEQY
>TRBV6-5
ASSYSNRGVGGYT
>TRBV15
ATRDRIPYGYT
>TRBV11-2
ASIRGPGQGDNTEAF
>TRBV12-5
ASVLSRDRGNSPLH
>TRBV18
ASSPQPAPQANYGYT
>TRBV9
ASSITGTGRNEQF
>TRBV7-9
ASTPWGESYEQY
>TRBV2
ASVTETGELF
>TRBV2
ASSRRTSGNEQF
>TRBV4-3
ASSPSSGGASGEQY
>TRBV6-5
ASRKTGENQPQH
>TRBV6-5
ASSYIDEQF
>TRBV5-8
ASSLGLASSYEQY
>TRBV5-1
ASSSHRDRGGEQF
>TRBV18
ASSPETLGYEQY
>TRBV2
ASSEATGGWFAGELF
>TRBV2
ASSPAGTDYNEQF
>TRBV7-2
ASSLVSGSGNTIY
>TRBV19
ASSIINEKLF
>TRBV19
ASSSSGEPQH
>TRBV6-6
ASSYPEVGNEKLF
>TRBV7-2
ASSLARTRGSGELF
>TRBV9
ASSVVKVGSTQY
>TRBV20-1
SAEGRDTQY
>TRBV7-2
ASSLVPNPPTDTQY
>TRBV7-9
ASSLFPDRVGTEAF
>TRBV10-1
ASSDGAGSGANVLT
>TRBV9
ASTRDGSSNQPQH
>TRBV7-6
ASSLGFGSYEQY
>TRBV9
ASSLGQGDYYGYT